These 18 T cell receptor beta chains share one sample of origin, sequenced in a study of blood T cells in healthy people across ages. Using a J-beta primer mix together with a sample-barcoded 5' primer, a second PCR was run for roughly 7 to 11 cycles. TCRdb reprocessed the 5' RACE reads via MiXCR and lists one record per CDR3 protein. In the table there are more than 750,000 distinct CDR3 sequences, almost 30% of which are singletons. These same records also appear under a second study, on T cells of mothers and their children.

Source material: blood. These TCRs come from a middle-aged woman in good health.

The V call is TRBV5-1, the J call TRBJ1-4, with 7 bases matching TRBD1. Germline loops: CDR1 SGHRS, CDR2 YFSETQ. This CDR3 contains 15 residues. Trimming at V came to 3 bases and at J to 4 bases, leaving 6 bases not matched to a gene. CDR3 in DNA: TGCGCCAGCAGCTCCGGGACAGTCATTAATGAAAAACTGTTTTTT. Its translation: CASSSGTVINEKLFF.

The chain joins TRBV28 to TRBJ1-1; D is ambiguous. This CDR3 spans 13 amino acids. Germline CDR1 is MDHEN and CDR2 is SYDVKM. Trimming stripped 8 bases from V and 1 base from J, with 11 bases between. CDR3 in DNA: TGTGCCAGCGGAACGCCCCAGAACACTGAAGCTTTCTTT. This codes for CASGTPQNTEAFF.

The rearrangement links TRBV9 to TRBJ1-1; TRBD1 is a possible D gene (6 bases). The ends were cut back, 3 bases at V and 0 bases at J, with 12 bases in the middle. The CDR3 spans 15 residues. Germline V gene sequence: CDR1 SGDLS, CDR2 YYNGEE. The CDR3 loop reads CASSERTALNTEAFF. CDR3 coding DNA: TGTGCCAGCAGCGAGAGGACAGCCTTGAACACTGAAGCTTTCTTT. The variable domain in full, completed from reference TRBV9 and TRBJ1-1, reads DSGVTQTPKHLITATGQRVTLRCSPRSGDLSVYWYQQSLDQGLQFLIQYYNGEERAKGNILERFSAQQFPDLHSELNLSSLELGDSALYFCASSERTALNTEAFFGQGTRLTVV.

This chain links TRBV7-9 with TRBJ1-3; D unresolved. V was cut by 5 bases and J by 0 bases, with 11 bases left in between. The CDR3 runs to 15 residues. CDR1 SEHNR and CDR2 FQNEAQ come from the germline V gene (reference sequence). CDR3 nucleotide sequence: TGTGCCAGCAGCGTGGTGGGTTACTCTGGAAACACCATATATTTT. Protein product: CASSVVGYSGNTIYF.

This clonotype was observed many times. The chain carries TRBV7-2 and TRBJ2-5; D unresolved. V was shortened by 5 bases and J by 3 bases, with 13 bases between the two germline ends. The CDR3 sequence is 14 residues long. Germline V CDR1 and CDR2: SGHTA, FQGNSA. The CDR3: CASSPGDRKETQYF. In nucleotides, the CDR3 is TGTGCCAGCAGCCCCGGAGACCGGAAAGAGACCCAGTACTTC.

There are a few counts of this clonotype. The chain couples TRBV30 to TRBJ2-4; no definite D call. Trimming took off 0 bases at V and 9 bases at J, with 6 bases between the two ends. The CDR3 extends over 11 amino acids. In germline, CDR1 is GTSNPN, CDR2 SVGIG (reference sequence). The CDR3 DNA reads TGTGCCTGGAGTGTCCAACGCATTCAGTACTTC. Its protein is CAWSVQRIQYF.

In its sample, this clonotype was seen a few times. This chain joins TRBV7-2 and TRBJ2-7; D unresolved. Trimming stripped 5 bases from V and 7 bases from J, with 12 bases between. Germline CDR1 is SGHTA and CDR2 is FQGNSA. CDR3 length equals 12 residues. The CDR3 nucleotides read TGTGCCAGCAGCGTCCAGAGTCGGGAGCAGTACTTC. It codes for CASSVQSREQYF.

This clonotype was seen only a few times. The chain combines TRBV5-1 with TRBJ2-1; D unclear. The CDR3 is 13 residues long. Trimming took off 0 bases at V and 8 bases at J, with 9 bases between the two ends. Germline CDR1 is SGHRS and CDR2 is YFSETQ. The CDR3 nucleotides are TGCGCCAGCAGCTTGGTTGAATTCGATGAGCAGTTCTTC. Encoded protein: CASSLVEFDEQFF.

The chain employs TRBV28 and TRBJ1-2; 8 bases are a match to TRBD1. This CDR3 region has 13 residues. CDR1 is MDHEN, CDR2 SYDVKM, per germline. With V trimmed by 6 bases and J by 4 bases, 4 bases remained unmatched. The CDR3 DNA reads as TGTGCCAGCAGGGGGACAGGTTCCTATGGCTACACCTTC. Translation gives CASRGTGSYGYTF.

The V gene is TRBV7-8, the J gene TRBJ2-7; tentative D call: TRBD2 (6 bases). Trimming took off 2 bases at V and 0 bases at J, with 11 bases between the two ends. This CDR3 spans 15 amino acids. Germline V gene lookup returns CDR1 SGHVS and CDR2 FQNEAQ. The CDR3 DNA reads as TGTGCCAGCAGCTTATATGACGGGAGCTCCTACGAGCAGTACTTC. Its protein is CASSLYDGSSYEQYF.

The gene calls are TRBV20-1 and TRBJ2-3; TRBD2 matches 7 bases. The V and J ends lost 2 bases and 2 bases, in that order; junction bases with no gene match: 7. CDR3 length equals 15 residues. In germline, CDR1 is DFQATT, CDR2 SNEGSKA (reference sequence). Here the CDR3 reads CSARSSSGHTDTQYF. The CDR3 DNA sequence: TGCAGTGCTAGATCGTCTAGCGGACACACAGATACGCAGTATTTT.

This chain joins TRBV4-3 and TRBJ1-4; D call uncertain. The CDR3 covers 14 residues. Germline loops: CDR1 LGHNA, CDR2 YSLEER. V was trimmed by 1 base and J by 4 bases, leaving 7 bases between them. CDR3 DNA sequence: TGCGCCAGCAGCCAAGGGGCGGTTAATGAAAAACTGTTTTTT. As protein: CASSQGAVNEKLFF.

This clonotype was found a few times. The rearrangement links TRBV4-3 to TRBJ2-2, with TRBD1 matching over 10 bases. Germline values: CDR1 LGHNA, CDR2 YSLEER. The CDR3 spans 18 residues. Trimming took 5 bases from V and 3 from J; bases not matched to a gene: 12. The CDR3 region is CASSELGGQGVDTGELFF. In DNA, the CDR3 is TGCGCCAGCAGCGAACTTGGAGGACAGGGGGTTGACACCGGGGAGCTGTTTTTT.

Points on this clonotype: It may be a read error: a sequence one base away is much more abundant. The chain combines TRBV7-3 with TRBJ2-1, with a weak D call TRBD2 (7 bases). The CDR3 is 16 amino acids. The germline V gene encodes CDR1 SGHTA and CDR2 FQGTGA. As DNA, the CDR3 is TGTGCCTGCAGCTTAGTGGCGGGGGCCCAATACAATGAGCAGTTCTTC. It specifies CACSLVAGAQYNEQFF.

In its sample, this clonotype was seen many times. V gene TRBV7-3 combines with J gene TRBJ2-3; 9 nucleotides agree with TRBD1. The CDR3 length is 16 residues. Germline assignment: CDR1 SGHTA and CDR2 FQGTGA. With V trimmed by 0 bases and J by 2 bases, 3 bases remained unmatched. The CDR3 protein is CASSLTGTGYTDTQYF. In nucleotides, the CDR3 is TGTGCCAGCAGCTTAACCGGGACAGGGTACACAGATACGCAGTATTTT.

With respect to this clonotype: A read error may produce the germline difference seen at one junction end. This chain links TRBV7-2 with TRBJ2-5; 8 bases align to TRBD2. Germline CDR1 reads SGHTA; CDR2 reads FQGNSA. The CDR3 is 14 amino acids. The CDR3 nucleotides read TGTGCCAACAGCTCAGCGGGGGCTGGGGAGACCCAGTACTTC. Translation gives CANSSAGAGETQYF.

This clonotype was recorded once. The chain carries TRBV20-1 and TRBJ1-4; D is uncertain. The CDR3 spans 13 residues. The V gene lost 4 bases and the J gene lost 4 bases, with 10 bases spanning the gap. Germline CDR1 reads DFQATT; CDR2 reads SNEGSKA (reference sequence). The CDR3 sequence is CSATQGINEKLFF. CDR3 DNA sequence: TGCAGTGCTACGCAAGGAATTAATGAAAAACTGTTTTTT.

This clonotype appeared many times. CDR3 sequence (DNA): TGTGCCAGCAGCGCACGCCGGGACAGTCTTTACGAGCAGTACTTC. Translating it yields CASSARRDSLYEQYF. The rearrangement links TRBV7-9 to TRBJ2-7; 7 positions agree with TRBD1. Germline V gene data show CDR1 as SEHNR and CDR2 as FQNEAQ (reference sequence). The CDR3 is 15 amino acids. With 5 bases clipped from V and 4 bases from J, the junction kept 11 bases outside the gene matches.